These 14 T cell receptor beta chains originate from one sample sequenced in a study of PD-L1 blockade in urothelial cancer. Described time point: pretreatment peripheral blood. Only in-frame clones appear in the TCRdb table, and some are missing; sequencing was by immunoSEQ multiplex PCR. The sample yields about 43,000 clones, around 80% seen once. The sample consisted of PBMCs, taken around atezolizumab (anti-PD-L1) treatment. The receptors here all came from a man aged 55 to 70 with urothelial cancer.

V and J are TRBV7-2 and TRBJ1-1, with 10 bases matching TRBD1. Germline CDR1 is SGHTA and CDR2 is FQGNSA. Germline trimming cut 5 bases from V and 4 bases from J; bases unmatched to any gene: 4. The CDR3 runs 14 residues. The CDR3 reads CASSTRTGGTEAFF. CDR3 nucleotides: TGTGCCAGCAGCACCCGGACAGGGGGCACTGAAGCTTTCTTT.

The CDR3: CATSRGGGQGMSGELFF. In DNA, the CDR3 is TGTGCCACCAGCAGAGGGGGGGGGCAGGGCATGTCCGGGGAGCTGTTTTTT. The genes are TRBV15 and TRBJ2-2; a possible D gene is TRBD2 (7 bases). Trimming took off 1 base at V and 6 bases at J, with 18 bases between the two ends. The V gene's germline CDR1 is LNHNV and CDR2 YYDKDF (reference sequence). This CDR3 is built from 17 residues.

This clone showed up just a few times. This chain connects TRBV6-1 to TRBJ2-7, with TRBD1 matching 9 bases. Unmatched junction bases numbered 1, after V lost 2 bases and J lost 2 bases. CDR3 length equals 14 residues. Germline CDR1 reads MNHNS; CDR2 reads SASEGT. Here the CDR3 reads CASSERTGAYEQYF. Here the CDR3 DNA reads TGTGCCAGCAGTGAACGGACAGGGGCCTACGAGCAGTACTTC.

V is TRBV5-1 and J is TRBJ2-6; 9 bases are shared with TRBD1. Germline V CDR1 and CDR2: SGHRS, YFSETQ. This CDR3 is built from 19 residues. V dropped 0 bases and J dropped 1; count of bases not matched to a gene: 8. CDR3 in DNA: TGCGCCAGCAGCTTGGGGGGGACAGGGTCTAAATCTGGGGCCAACGTCCTGACTTTC. Its translation: CASSLGGTGSKSGANVLTF.

The chain is built from TRBV14 and TRBJ2-5, with D maybe TRBD2 (5 bases). The CDR3 contains 14 residues. Germline V gene data show CDR1 as SGHDN and CDR2 as FVKESK. Deletions cut 0 bases from V and 2 bases from J, with 7 bases between. CDR3 amino acids: CASSQDRDQETQYF. The DNA for the CDR3 is TGTGCCAGCAGCCAAGATCGGGATCAAGAGACCCAGTACTTC.

This chain connects TRBV19 to TRBJ2-5; possible D gene TRBD2, 5 bases. Trimming cost V 2 bases and J 2 bases, with 15 bases left between them. The CDR3 has 16 amino acids. CDR1 and CDR2 from the germline V gene are LNHDA and SQIVND (reference sequence). The CDR3 coding sequence is TGTGCCAGTAGTATAAGGCTAGCCGGACCTCAAGAGACCCAGTACTTC. Protein sequence: CASSIRLAGPQETQYF. The variable domain in full, with the rest retrieved from reference TRBV19 and TRBJ2-5, is DGGITQSPKYLFRKEGQNVTLSCEQNLNHDAMYWYRQDPGQGLRLIYYSQIVNDFQKGDIAEGYSVSREKKESFPLTVTSAQKNPTAFYLCASSIRLAGPQETQYFGPGTRLLVL.

V and J are TRBV5-1 and TRBJ1-6, with D perhaps matching TRBD1 (6 bases). The CDR3 length is 16 residues. V lost 0 bases to trimming and J lost 7 bases, with 14 bases between them. Germline assignment: CDR1 SGHRS and CDR2 YFSETQ. CDR3 sequence (DNA): TGCGCCAGCAGCTTGGGTAGTGGGACAAGGAATTCACCCCTCCACTTT. It translates to CASSLGSGTRNSPLHF.

The rearrangement uses TRBV5-1 and TRBJ2-1; the D is unclear. The germline V gene encodes CDR1 SGHRS and CDR2 YFSETQ. CDR3 size: 14 residues. V was pared by 4 bases and J by 6 bases, with 14 bases between. The CDR3 sequence is CASSLVRNSNEQFF. In DNA, the CDR3 is TGCGCCAGCAGCCTCGTCCGGAACAGCAATGAGCAGTTCTTC.

CDR3 sequence (DNA): TGTGCCTGGCGATTGGGACTAGCGGTGACCGGGGAGCTGTTTTTT. Translation gives CAWRLGLAVTGELFF. This sequence joins TRBV30 and TRBJ2-2; 11 bases are shared with TRBD2. This CDR3 contains 15 residues. Germline V CDR1 and CDR2: GTSNPN, SVGIG (reference sequence). V was clipped by 5 bases and J by 5 bases; unmatched bases: 7.

This clone was counted between two and nine times. The chain carries TRBV7-9 and TRBJ1-3; no definite D call. V was pared by 4 bases and J by 0 bases, with 10 bases between. Germline values: CDR1 SEHNR, CDR2 FQNEAQ (reference sequence). The CDR3 runs to 15 residues. CDR3 DNA: TGTGCCAGCAGCTCCCCCGAGATCTCTGGAAACACCATATATTTT. Protein product: CASSSPEISGNTIYF.

The gene calls are TRBV19 and TRBJ2-7; the match to TRBD1 covers 10 bases. V was pared by 7 bases and J by 5 bases, with 8 bases of the junction left unmatched. The CDR3 contains 14 residues. Germline-derived CDR1 and CDR2 are LNHDA and SQIVND (reference sequence). The CDR3 spells CASTARDRGNEQYF. The CDR3 DNA sequence: TGTGCCAGTACTGCCCGGGACAGGGGAAACGAGCAGTACTTC. Full variable domain (missing parts from reference TRBV19 and TRBJ2-7): DGGITQSPKYLFRKEGQNVTLSCEQNLNHDAMYWYRQDPGQGLRLIYYSQIVNDFQKGDIAEGYSVSREKKESFPLTVTSAQKNPTAFYLCASTARDRGNEQYFGPGTRLTVT.

J is TRBJ2-6 and V is TRBV5-5; D perhaps matches TRBD1 (6 bases). CDR3 length: 17 residues. In germline, CDR1 is SGHKS, CDR2 YYEKEE (reference sequence). V was clipped by 3 bases and J by 0 bases, with 13 bases between them. CDR3 protein: CASSWGLTPSGANVLTF. In DNA form, the CDR3 reads TGTGCCAGCAGCTGGGGGCTAACGCCCTCTGGGGCCAACGTCCTGACTTTC.

CDR3 sequence reads: CASSPRTGRENIQYF. CDR3 in DNA: TGTGCCAGCAGTCCCCGGACAGGGAGGGAAAACATTCAGTACTTC. The rearrangement uses TRBV28 and TRBJ2-4; tentatively, D is TRBD1 (8 bases). Per germline, CDR1 MDHEN and CDR2 SYDVKM. Trimming removed 5 bases at V and 5 bases at J, with 16 bases between. The CDR3 consists of 15 residues.

The chain combines TRBV5-1 with TRBJ2-3, with 10 bases fitting TRBD2. CDR1 SGHRS and CDR2 YFSETQ come from the germline V gene. V lost 3 bases to trimming and J lost 0 bases; unmatched junction nucleotides: 4. The CDR3 totals 16 residues. The CDR3 DNA reads as TGCGCCAGCAGCTACGTAGCGGGGGGAAGCACAGATACGCAGTATTTT. It yields the protein CASSYVAGGSTDTQYF.